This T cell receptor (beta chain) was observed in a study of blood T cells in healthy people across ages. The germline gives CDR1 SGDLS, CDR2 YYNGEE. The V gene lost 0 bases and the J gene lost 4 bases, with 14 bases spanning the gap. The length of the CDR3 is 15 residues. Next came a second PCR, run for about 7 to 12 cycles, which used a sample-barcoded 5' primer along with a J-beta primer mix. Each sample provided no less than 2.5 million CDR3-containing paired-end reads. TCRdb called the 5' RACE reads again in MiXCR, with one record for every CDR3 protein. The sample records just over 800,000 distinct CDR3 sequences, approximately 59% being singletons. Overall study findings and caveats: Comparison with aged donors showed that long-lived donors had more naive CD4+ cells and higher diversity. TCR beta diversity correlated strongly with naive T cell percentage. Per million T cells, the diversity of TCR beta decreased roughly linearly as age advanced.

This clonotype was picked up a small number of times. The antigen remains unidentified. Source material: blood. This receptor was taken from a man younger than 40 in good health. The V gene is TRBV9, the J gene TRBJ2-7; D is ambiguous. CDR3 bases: TGTGCCAGCAGCGTAGGCACTACGATACAATACGAGCAGTACTTC. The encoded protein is CASSVGTTIQYEQYF.